The clone carrying this T cell receptor beta chain was detected many times. Its antigen is as yet unknown. This entry comes from a study of early T cells in non-severe SARS-CoV-2 infection. Looking at the study overall: Bulk RNA taken from unsorted whole blood was sequenced, leaving chains unpaired.

Trimming shortened V by 4 bases and J by 3 bases, and 16 bases separated the two germline ends. CDR1 and CDR2 from the germline V gene are SGHRS and YFSETQ. The CDR3 spans 15 residues. Study-level findings and limits: Anti-spike CD8 specificities were favored by VDJdb matching, whose results missed private and CD4 specificities.

cDNA molecules, individually, were tagged with unique molecular identifiers. TCRdb independently ran MiXCR on the 5' RACE reads; one entry per CDR3 protein. The data show 35,000 to 55,000 distinct CDR3 sequences, with about 23% seen just once and about 4.6% held by the top ten. The sequences come from whole blood, collected at baseline. This chain links TRBV5-1 with TRBJ1-1; D is possibly TRBD1 (5 bases). The receptor comes from an adult who was a healthcare worker with PCR-confirmed SARS-CoV-2 infection or an uninfected control (not recorded which). The CDR3 DNA reads TGCGCCAGCAGCCCGACCTGGGACGGATACACTGAAGCTTTCTTT. This encodes CASSPTWDGYTEAFF. Filled out from reference TRBV5-1 and TRBJ1-1, the complete variable domain reads KAGVTQTPRYLIKTRGQQVTLSCSPISGHRSVSWYQQTPGQGLQFLFEYFSETQRNKGNFPGRFSGRQFSNSRSEMNVSTLELGDSALYLCASSPTWDGYTEAFFGQGTRLTVV.